The T cell receptor (beta chain) described here comes from a study of blood T cell repertoires in COVID-19. Study background: There were acute and convalescent COVID-19 samples, and they came from the United States, Italy and Spain.

As originally analysed: The assay estimated nucleated cells by amplifying reference gene primers. TCRdb keeps only in-frame clones here, not all; method: immunoSEQ multiplex PCR. D and trimming were read from the DNA, whereas the V and J calls and clone size are those reported in that table. The sample records a few hundred thousand clones, approximately 89% being singletons. Trimming removed 3 bases at V and 5 bases at J, with 23 bases between. CDR1 and CDR2 from the germline V gene are SNHLY and FYNNEI. CDR3 size: 17 residues. The receptor was derived from a man aged 25-45 years who had recovered from COVID-19. V is TRBV2 and J is TRBJ2-7, with D maybe TRBD1 (6 bases). Sequencing was done on a sample of PBMCs or T cells enriched from blood (not recorded which). CDR3: CASSDLAAGTRIDEQYF. The CDR3 DNA reads TGTGCCAGCAGTGACCTTGCCGCCGGGACAAGAATCGACGAGCAGTACTTC.